These 11 T cell receptor beta chains were sequenced from one sample in a study of T cells in Graves' hyperthyroidism and ophthalmopathy. It was RNA transcripts that yielded the amplified TCR beta CDR3 regions. A first-round RT-PCR of the TCR CDR3 used the HTBI primer set. TCRdb called the multiplex PCR reads again in MiXCR, with one record for every CDR3 protein. The data contain 95,000 to 100,000 distinct CDR3 sequences, around 52% of them seen just once; the ten biggest clones take up around 30%. The sequenced sample consisted of blood. These receptors all come from a woman in her thirties or forties with Graves' hyperthyroidism.

CDR3 in amino acids: CAMMDRVNTIYF. Written as DNA, the CDR3 is TGTGCCATGATGGACAGGGTAAACACCATATATTTT. The chain carries TRBV10-3 and TRBJ1-3; 8 bases line up with TRBD1. CDR1 and CDR2 from the germline V gene are ENHRY and SYGVKD. The CDR3 covers 12 residues. V dropped 9 bases and J dropped 6; count of bases not matched to a gene: 4.

CDR3 bases: TGTGCCTGGAGTGTAGGTCATTCCTACGAGCAGTACTTC. Protein: CAWSVGHSYEQYF. The V gene is TRBV30, the J gene TRBJ2-7, with D hard to call. Trimming took off 0 bases at V and 1 base at J, with 7 bases between the two ends. CDR1 and CDR2 (germline): GTSNPN, SVGIG (reference sequence). CDR3 length: 13 residues.

In the case of this clonotype: One base away lies a much larger clone, so this may be a sequencing read error. J is TRBJ2-7 and V is TRBV10-3; no reliable D call. Germline lookup yields CDR1 ENHRY and CDR2 SYGVKD. The CDR3 is 11 residues long. DNA for the CDR3: TGTGCCACTACTGGATCCTACGAGCAGCACTTC. Translation gives CATTGSYEQHF.

This clonotype was seen repeatedly, ten times or more. The chain employs TRBV28 and TRBJ2-7; D gene unclear. The CDR3 sequence is 13 residues long. The germline V gene encodes CDR1 MDHEN and CDR2 SYDVKM. The germline V and J ends were trimmed by 5 bases and 3 bases, with 11 bases remaining between them. The CDR3 sequence is CASSPATDYEQYF. In DNA, the CDR3 is TGTGCCAGCAGTCCCGCAACTGACTACGAGCAGTACTTC.

Notes on this clonotype: In this CDR3 the conserved last residue, phenylalanine or tryptophan, is missing, so a read error is likely. The chain has TRBV6-1 and TRBJ2-5; a weak D match, TRBD1 (6 bases). Trimming took 6 bases from V and 5 from J, leaving 10 bases between them. The CDR3 is 12 amino acids. Germline loops: CDR1 MNHNS, CDR2 SASEGT. CDR3 sequence reads: CASSPDRETQYL. As DNA, the CDR3 is TGTGCCAGCAGCCCTGACAGGGAGACCCAGTACCTC.

This clonotype was observed at least ten times. The gene calls are TRBV28 and TRBJ1-5; TRBD1 agrees at 9 bases. V shed 4 bases and J 3 bases; nucleotides not matched to a gene: 13. The length of the CDR3 is 18 residues. Germline values: CDR1 MDHEN, CDR2 SYDVKM. As DNA, the CDR3 is TGTGCCAGCAGTTCACCCACATACAGGACAGGGGACAATCAGCCCCAGCATTTT. It codes for CASSSPTYRTGDNQPQHF.

A remark on this clonotype: This may stem from a read error, because a much larger clone lies one nucleotide away. Given the absence of the conserved phenylalanine or tryptophan at the CDR3 end, a read error is likely. The genes are TRBV7-2 and TRBJ2-2; D ambiguous. Germline CDR1 and CDR2: SGHTA and FQGNSA. The CDR3 contains 13 residues. V lost 5 bases and J lost 5, with 9 bases in between. CDR3 nucleotides: TGTGCCAGCAGCCATACAAAGACCGGGGAGCTGTTTCTT. This codes for CASSHTKTGELFL.

In its sample, this clonotype was seen many times. The chain is built from TRBV7-2 and TRBJ2-6, with a possible D match to TRBD2 (5 bases). V lost 8 bases to trimming and J lost 2 bases, with 10 bases between them. The CDR3 totals 14 residues. Germline V gene sequence: CDR1 SGHTA, CDR2 FQGNSA. Here the CDR3 DNA reads TGTGCCAGCGCCGAGGAGGCTGGGGCCAACGTCCTGACTTTC. It specifies CASAEEAGANVLTF.

The chain uses TRBV15 and TRBJ2-7; the D is unclear. This CDR3 has 18 amino acids. Trimming took off 3 bases at V and 5 bases at J, with 26 bases between the two ends. Germline V CDR1 and CDR2: LNHNV, YYDKDF (reference sequence). The CDR3 coding sequence is TGTGCCACCAGCAGTGAGTCTAGTGTTATGGACCAAGCCCACGAGCAGTACTTC. Its protein is CATSSESSVMDQAHEQYF.

The chain recombines TRBV7-2 with TRBJ2-5; maybe TRBD2 (5 bases). Germline CDR1 and CDR2: SGHTA and FQGNSA. This CDR3 is built from 15 residues. Between the trimmed V and J ends, which lost 3 bases and 7 bases, there was a span of 18 bases. CDR3 in DNA: TGTGCCAGCAGCTTCCCCGTTCAGACTAAAGGGACCCAGTACTTC. This encodes CASSFPVQTKGTQYF.

The J gene is TRBJ2-5, the V gene TRBV20-1; D is unresolved. The germline V gene encodes CDR1 DFQATT and CDR2 SNEGSKA (reference sequence). V shed 3 bases and J shed 5 bases, with 13 bases lying between them. The length of the CDR3 is 13 residues. The DNA for the CDR3 is TGCAGTGCTAGTGTGGCGCGCAGGGAGACCCAGTACTTC. Translated: CSASVARRETQYF.